This T cell receptor (beta chain) was captured by sequencing in a study of blood T cell repertoires in COVID-19. For the study at large: In each case, the material was cDNA or gDNA derived from T cells, B-cell-depleted T cells, or PBMCs.

The CDR3 runs to 16 residues. Germline V gives CDR1 DFQATT, CDR2 SNEGSKA (reference sequence). V lost 3 bases, J lost 3 bases, and 9 bases stayed unmatched. Original data processing: Estimated nucleated cell counts came from reference gene primer amplification. TCRdb's copy holds only in-frame clones and misses some; the assay was immunoSEQ multiplex PCR. V and J calls and clone size come straight from that table; D and trimming were deduced from the DNA. This sample has fewer than 500,000 clones, with roughly 90% found just once. The sequence was obtained from a woman aged 25 to 39 with acute COVID-19. Sequencing input: PBMCs or T cells enriched from blood (not recorded which). J is TRBJ2-3 and V is TRBV20-1; TRBD2 matches 10 bases. CDR3 sequence reads: CSASGSGGAGTDTQYF. CDR3 nucleotides: TGCAGTGCTAGTGGGAGCGGGGGGGCTGGGACAGATACGCAGTATTTT.